A single TCR beta chain is shown here with its context. The antigen this receptor binds is unknown. No clone much larger than this one lies a single base away; base qualities are absent. These data belong to a study of blood T cell repertoires in COVID-19 (dated by TCRdb to the early 2020s). General notes on the study: The collaborator samples originated in the United States, Italy and Spain and spanned the acute and convalescent phases of COVID-19. The repertoires were made available in a free public database intended to serve as a resource for research on the immune response to SARS-CoV-2. Where available, HLA class I and class II types were taken from metadata supplied by the sample provider and were not determined by assay-based typing. Samples came from the ongoing ImmuneRACE study (first 160 participants) plus 1,254 subjects from 6 global collaborators. Sample metadata almost always included a de-identified subject ID, COVID-19 status, age in years and sex. The dataset comprised deeply sampled blood TCRbeta repertoires from subjects exposed to, actively infected with, or recovered from COVID-19. The material from the prospective study consisted of cDNA or gDNA derived from T cells, B-cell-depleted T cells, or PBMCs. Study-wide findings and limitations: Clinical and demographic metadata were provided uncurated, with the amount varying by source and participant.

TCRbeta CDR3 regions were amplified from genomic DNA using the immunoSEQ Assay, a bias-controlled multiplex PCR. The paper's data handling went like this. The number of nucleated cells in each sample was estimated by amplification of reference gene primers within the assay. To quantify the absolute abundance of each unique TCRbeta CDR3 rearrangement, sequence reads were collapsed and filtered. Productive Simpson clonality was computed per sample as the square root of Simpson's diversity index over productive rearrangements. The immuneACCESS repertoire file appears here via TCRdb, limited to in-frame rearrangements. These files lack a portion of the clones; in checked studies, under half of the deficit traces to unresolved V genes, and the cause of the others is not known. V and J calls and clone size are those listed in that table; D and trimming were worked out from the DNA. This sample comprises some 320,000 clones, approximately 81% of them detected only once. The biggest ten clones account for under 2% of the sample.

In the prospective study, participants were 18 to 89 years old, resided in 25 or so geographic areas of the United States, and were enrolled through a virtual design. In the prospective study, participants were assigned to cohorts based on the clinical history participants reported in a screening survey and a study questionnaire. Exposed participants were defined as having been in contact with someone with a PCR-confirmed or clinician-diagnosed COVID-19 case within 2 weeks of study entry. In the prospective study, whole blood, serum and a nasopharyngeal or oropharyngeal swab were collected from each participant by mobile phlebotomists. Additional blood draws and questionnaires over an approximately two-month period could optionally be provided by prospective study participants. Before DNA extraction, prospective study blood samples were shipped either frozen or at room temperature. Cut back by 1 base and 3 bases, the V and J ends lie 10 bases apart. The germline V gene gives CDR1 as MDHEN and CDR2 as SYDVKM. From the cysteine through the phenylalanine, the CDR3 covers 14 amino acids. Just CDR3 DNA is preserved here, 42 bases in frame from base 1.

The origin of this receptor is a woman aged 25-40 years who had been exposed to COVID-19. The chain is encoded by TRBV28 joined to TRBJ2-7; the D region possibly corresponds to TRBD1 (6 bases align). The sequencing input was PBMCs or T cells enriched from blood (not recorded which). The DNA sequence reads TGTGCCAGCAGTTTATCTCACAGGGACTACGAGCAGTACTTC. This gives the protein CASSLSHRDYEQYF.